This note documents a single T cell receptor beta chain sequence. PCR amplification relied on 60 Vbeta primers (plus 13 Jbeta primers). Libraries were prepared by immunoSEQ multiplex PCR; TCRdb keeps only in-frame clonotypes and omits some of them. The sample records some 170,000 clones, less than 80% being singletons. The data stem from a study of cytomegalovirus exposure and HLA in healthy donors. Per germline, CDR1 ENHRY and CDR2 SYGVKD. The length of the CDR3 is 14 residues. V was trimmed by 5 bases and J by 0 bases, leaving 10 bases between them. The chain couples TRBV10-3 to TRBJ1-1, with a possible D match to TRBD1 (6 bases). The sequence came from a man aged 40-49 years in good health and CMV-seronegative. Input material: PBMCs. CDR3 in amino acids: CAISPGTMNTEAFF. The CDR3 DNA reads as TGTGCCATCAGTCCTGGGACAATGAACACTGAAGCTTTCTTT.